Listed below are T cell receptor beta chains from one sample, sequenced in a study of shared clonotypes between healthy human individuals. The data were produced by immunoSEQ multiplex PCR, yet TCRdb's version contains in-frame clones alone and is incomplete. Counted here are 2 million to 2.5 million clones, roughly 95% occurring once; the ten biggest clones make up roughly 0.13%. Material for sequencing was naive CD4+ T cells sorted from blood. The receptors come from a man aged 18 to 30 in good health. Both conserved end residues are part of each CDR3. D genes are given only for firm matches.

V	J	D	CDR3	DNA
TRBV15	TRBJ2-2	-	CATSRQGLNTGELFF	TGTGCCACCAGCAGACAGGGATTGAACACCGGGGAGCTGTTTTTT
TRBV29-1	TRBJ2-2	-	CSVVVTGELFF	TGCAGCGTTGTGGTCACCGGGGAGCTGTTTTTT
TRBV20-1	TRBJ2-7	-	CSARESYEQYF	TGCAGTGCTAGAGAGAGCTACGAGCAGTACTTC
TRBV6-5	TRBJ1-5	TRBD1	CASSLSRQGMNQPQHF	TGTGCCAGCAGTTTATCTAGACAGGGAATGAATCAGCCCCAGCATTTT
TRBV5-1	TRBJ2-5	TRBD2	CASGRGLAEETQYF	TGCGCCAGCGGGAGAGGGCTAGCGGAAGAGACCCAGTACTTC
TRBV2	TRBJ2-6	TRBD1	CASSRDRGGPGANVLTF	TGTGCCAGCAGCCGGGACAGGGGTGGCCCTGGGGCCAACGTCCTGACTTTC
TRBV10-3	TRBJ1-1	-	CATADTVLNTEAFF	TGTGCCACCGCTGACACGGTTCTGAACACTGAAGCTTTCTTT
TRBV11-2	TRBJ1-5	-	CASSFQSNQPQHF	TGTGCCAGCAGCTTTCAAAGCAATCAGCCCCAGCATTTT
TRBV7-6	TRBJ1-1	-	CASSLEFSANTEAFF	TGTGCCAGCAGCTTAGAGTTTTCGGCGAACACTGAAGCTTTCTTT
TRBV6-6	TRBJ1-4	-	CASSNGRDLRNEKLFF	TGTGCCAGCAGCAACGGGCGGGACCTTAGAAATGAAAAACTGTTTTTT
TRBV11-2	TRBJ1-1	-	CASSAGSNTEAFF	TGTGCCAGCAGCGCTGGGTCGAACACTGAAGCTTTCTTT
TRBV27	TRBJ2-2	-	CASRIGNLAMNTGELFF	TGTGCCAGCAGAATAGGGAATCTAGCGATGAACACCGGGGAGCTGTTTTTT
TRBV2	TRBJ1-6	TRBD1	CASIRQGAGNSPLHF	TGTGCCAGCATTAGACAGGGGGCAGGGAATTCACCCCTCCACTTT
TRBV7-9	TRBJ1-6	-	CASSPLGPYNSPLHF	TGTGCCAGCAGCCCCCTTGGGCCCTATAATTCACCCCTCCACTTT
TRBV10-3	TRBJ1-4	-	CAISDGRGGEKLFF	TGTGCCATCAGTGACGGCAGGGGTGGTGAAAAACTGTTTTTT
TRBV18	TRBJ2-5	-	CASSPREQETQYF	TGTGCCAGCTCACCTAGGGAGCAAGAGACCCAGTACTTC
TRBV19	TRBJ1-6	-	CASSKTQGIYNSPLHF	TGTGCCAGTAGCAAGACCCAGGGAATCTATAATTCACCCCTCCACTTT